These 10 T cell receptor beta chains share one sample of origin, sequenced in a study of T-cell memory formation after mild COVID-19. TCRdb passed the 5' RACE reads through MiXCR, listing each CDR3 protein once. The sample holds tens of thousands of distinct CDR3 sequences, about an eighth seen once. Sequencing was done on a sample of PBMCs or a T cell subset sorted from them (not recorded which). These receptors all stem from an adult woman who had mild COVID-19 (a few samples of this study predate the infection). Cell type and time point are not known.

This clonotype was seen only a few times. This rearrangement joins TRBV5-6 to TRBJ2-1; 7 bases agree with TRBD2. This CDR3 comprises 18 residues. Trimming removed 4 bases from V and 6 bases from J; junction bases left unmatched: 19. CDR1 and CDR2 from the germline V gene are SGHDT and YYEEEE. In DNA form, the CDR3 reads TGTGCCAGCAGCAGGGCGGGAGAGGACCCAAACCCAATCAATGAGCAGTTCTTC. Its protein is CASSRAGEDPNPINEQFF.

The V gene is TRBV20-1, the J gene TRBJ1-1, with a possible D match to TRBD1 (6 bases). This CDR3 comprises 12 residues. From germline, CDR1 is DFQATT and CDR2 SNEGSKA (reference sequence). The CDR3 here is CRGDNRDTEAFF. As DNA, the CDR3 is TGCAGAGGGGATAACAGGGACACTGAAGCTTTCTTT.

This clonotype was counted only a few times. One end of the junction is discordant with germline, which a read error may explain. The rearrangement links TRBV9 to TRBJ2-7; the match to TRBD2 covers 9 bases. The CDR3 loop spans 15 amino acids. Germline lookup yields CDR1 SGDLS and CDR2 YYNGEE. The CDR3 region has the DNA TGTGCCTGCAGCGTAGCCGGTAGCGGGAGACTCGAGCAGTACTTC. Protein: CACSVAGSGRLEQYF. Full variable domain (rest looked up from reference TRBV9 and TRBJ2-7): DSGVTQTPKHLITATGQRVTLRCSPRSGDLSVYWYQQSLDQGLQFLIQYYNGEERAKGNILERFSAQQFPDLHSELNLSSLELGDSALYFCACSVAGSGRLEQYFGPGTRLTVT.

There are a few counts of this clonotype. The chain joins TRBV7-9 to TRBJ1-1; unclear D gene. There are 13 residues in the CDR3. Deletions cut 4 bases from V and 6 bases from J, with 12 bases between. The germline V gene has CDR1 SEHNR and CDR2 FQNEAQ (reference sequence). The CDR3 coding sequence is TGTGCCAGCAGCTCCCCCAGGAGCCCTGAAGCTTTCTTT. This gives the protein CASSSPRSPEAFF.

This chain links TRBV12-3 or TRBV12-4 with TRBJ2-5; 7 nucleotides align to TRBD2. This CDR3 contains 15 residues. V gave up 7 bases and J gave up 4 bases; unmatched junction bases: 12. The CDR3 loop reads CASTDGLGWAETQYF. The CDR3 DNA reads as TGTGCCAGCACCGACGGACTAGGGTGGGCAGAGACCCAGTACTTC.

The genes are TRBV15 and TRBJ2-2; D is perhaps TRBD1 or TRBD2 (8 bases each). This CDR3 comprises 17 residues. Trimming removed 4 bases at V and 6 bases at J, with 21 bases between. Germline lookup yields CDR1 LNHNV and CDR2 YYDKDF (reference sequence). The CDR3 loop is CATSTQTGVGRAGELFF. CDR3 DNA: TGTGCCACCAGCACTCAGACAGGGGTCGGGAGGGCCGGGGAGCTGTTTTTT.

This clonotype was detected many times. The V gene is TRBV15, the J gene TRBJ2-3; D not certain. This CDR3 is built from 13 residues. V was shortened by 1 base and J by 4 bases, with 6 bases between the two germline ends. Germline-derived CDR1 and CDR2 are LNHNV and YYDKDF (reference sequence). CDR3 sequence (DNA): TGTGCCACCAGCAGAGTTGCGGCAGATACGCAGTATTTT. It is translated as CATSRVAADTQYF.

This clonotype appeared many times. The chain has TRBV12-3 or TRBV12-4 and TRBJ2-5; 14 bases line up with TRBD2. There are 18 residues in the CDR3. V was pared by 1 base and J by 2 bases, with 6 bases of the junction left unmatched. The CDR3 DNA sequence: TGTGCCAGCAGTTTAGTGGGACTAGCGGGAGCGGGGCAAGAGACCCAGTACTTC. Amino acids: CASSLVGLAGAGQETQYF.

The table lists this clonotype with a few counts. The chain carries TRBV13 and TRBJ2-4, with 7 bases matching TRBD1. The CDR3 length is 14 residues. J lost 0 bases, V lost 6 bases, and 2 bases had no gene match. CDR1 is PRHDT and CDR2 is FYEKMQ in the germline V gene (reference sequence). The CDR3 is CASRNRGAKNIQYF. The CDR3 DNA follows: TGTGCCAGCAGAAACAGGGGAGCCAAAAACATTCAGTACTTC.

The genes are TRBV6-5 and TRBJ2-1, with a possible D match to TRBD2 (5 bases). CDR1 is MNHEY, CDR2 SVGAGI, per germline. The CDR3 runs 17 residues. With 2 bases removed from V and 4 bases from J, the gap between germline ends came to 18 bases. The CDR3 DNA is TGTGCCAGCAGTTACGGCTACCTGGCTCGGGGATACAATGAGCAGTTCTTC. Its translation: CASSYGYLARGYNEQFF.